This TCR beta chain was recorded in a study of blood T cell repertoires in COVID-19. The wider study: Acute and convalescent COVID-19 samples came from the United States, Italy and Spain. T cells, B-cell-depleted T cells, or PBMCs provided the cDNA or gDNA that served as material.

This CDR3 region has 17 residues. The J segment lost 1 base and the V segment lost 1 base, leaving 5 bases of the junction unmatched. Per the germline V gene, CDR1 is MDHEN and CDR2 is SYDVKM. Seattle's cohort entered during active infection and was followed longitudinally. The assay was immunoSEQ multiplex PCR, and TCRdb's table has in-frame clones only and misses some. The data hold roughly 130,000 clones, with about nine tenths observed a single time. The sequenced sample was peripheral blood. V is TRBV28 and J is TRBJ2-2, with 8 bases matching TRBD2. The TCR comes from a man in his sixties with COVID-19, enrolled during active disease. Here the CDR3 reads CASSLYGSGENTGELFF. In DNA, the CDR3 is TGTGCCAGCAGTTTATATGGTAGCGGGGAGAACACCGGGGAGCTGTTTTTT. Full variable domain (rest looked up from reference TRBV28 and TRBJ2-2): DVKVTQSSRYLVKRTGEKVFLECVQDMDHENMFWYRQDPGLGLRLIYFSYDVKMKEKGDIPEGYSVSREKKERFSLILESASTNQTSMYLCASSLYGSGENTGELFFGEGSRLTVL.